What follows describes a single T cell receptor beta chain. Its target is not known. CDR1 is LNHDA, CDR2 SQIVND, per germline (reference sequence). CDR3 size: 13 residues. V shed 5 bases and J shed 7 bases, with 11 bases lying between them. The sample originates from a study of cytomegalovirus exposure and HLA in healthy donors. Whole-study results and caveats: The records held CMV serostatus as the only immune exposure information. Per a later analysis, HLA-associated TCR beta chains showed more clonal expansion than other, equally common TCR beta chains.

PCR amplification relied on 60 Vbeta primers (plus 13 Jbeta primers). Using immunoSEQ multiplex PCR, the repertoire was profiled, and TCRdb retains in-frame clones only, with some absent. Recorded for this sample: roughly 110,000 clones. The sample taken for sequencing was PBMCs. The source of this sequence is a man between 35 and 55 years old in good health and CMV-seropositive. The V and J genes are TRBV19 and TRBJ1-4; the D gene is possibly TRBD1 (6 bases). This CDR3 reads CASSWGRFEKLFF. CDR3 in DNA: TGTGCCAGTAGTTGGGGGCGTTTTGAAAAACTGTTTTTT.